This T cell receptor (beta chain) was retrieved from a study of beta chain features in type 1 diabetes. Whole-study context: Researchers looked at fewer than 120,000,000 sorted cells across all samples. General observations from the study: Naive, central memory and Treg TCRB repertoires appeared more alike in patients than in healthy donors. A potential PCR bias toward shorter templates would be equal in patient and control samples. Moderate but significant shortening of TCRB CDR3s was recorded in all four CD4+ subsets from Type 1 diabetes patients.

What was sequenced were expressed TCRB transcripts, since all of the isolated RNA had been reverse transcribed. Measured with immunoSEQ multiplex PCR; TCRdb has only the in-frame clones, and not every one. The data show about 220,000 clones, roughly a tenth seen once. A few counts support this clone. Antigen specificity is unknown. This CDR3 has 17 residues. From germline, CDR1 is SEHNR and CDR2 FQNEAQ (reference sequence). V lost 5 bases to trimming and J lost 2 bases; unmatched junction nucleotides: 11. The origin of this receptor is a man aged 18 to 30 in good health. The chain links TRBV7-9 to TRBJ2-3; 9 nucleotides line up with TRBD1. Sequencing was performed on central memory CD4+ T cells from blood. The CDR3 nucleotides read TGTGCCAGCAGCGGACTGCTTACAGGGGGCGACACAGATACGCAGTATTTT. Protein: CASSGLLTGGDTDTQYF.